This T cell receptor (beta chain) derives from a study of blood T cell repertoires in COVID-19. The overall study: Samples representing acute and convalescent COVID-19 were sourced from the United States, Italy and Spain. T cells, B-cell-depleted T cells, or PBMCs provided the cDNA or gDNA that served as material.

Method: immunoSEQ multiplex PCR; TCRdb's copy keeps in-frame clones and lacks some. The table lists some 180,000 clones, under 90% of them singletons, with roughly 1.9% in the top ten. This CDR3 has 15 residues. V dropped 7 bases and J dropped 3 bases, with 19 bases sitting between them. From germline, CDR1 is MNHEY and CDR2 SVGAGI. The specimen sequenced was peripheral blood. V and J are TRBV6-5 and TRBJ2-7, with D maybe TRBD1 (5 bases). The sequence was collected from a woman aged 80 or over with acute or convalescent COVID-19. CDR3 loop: CASTLRGRANYEQYF. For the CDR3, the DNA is TGTGCCAGCACCCTCCGCGGCAGGGCAAACTACGAGCAGTACTTC.